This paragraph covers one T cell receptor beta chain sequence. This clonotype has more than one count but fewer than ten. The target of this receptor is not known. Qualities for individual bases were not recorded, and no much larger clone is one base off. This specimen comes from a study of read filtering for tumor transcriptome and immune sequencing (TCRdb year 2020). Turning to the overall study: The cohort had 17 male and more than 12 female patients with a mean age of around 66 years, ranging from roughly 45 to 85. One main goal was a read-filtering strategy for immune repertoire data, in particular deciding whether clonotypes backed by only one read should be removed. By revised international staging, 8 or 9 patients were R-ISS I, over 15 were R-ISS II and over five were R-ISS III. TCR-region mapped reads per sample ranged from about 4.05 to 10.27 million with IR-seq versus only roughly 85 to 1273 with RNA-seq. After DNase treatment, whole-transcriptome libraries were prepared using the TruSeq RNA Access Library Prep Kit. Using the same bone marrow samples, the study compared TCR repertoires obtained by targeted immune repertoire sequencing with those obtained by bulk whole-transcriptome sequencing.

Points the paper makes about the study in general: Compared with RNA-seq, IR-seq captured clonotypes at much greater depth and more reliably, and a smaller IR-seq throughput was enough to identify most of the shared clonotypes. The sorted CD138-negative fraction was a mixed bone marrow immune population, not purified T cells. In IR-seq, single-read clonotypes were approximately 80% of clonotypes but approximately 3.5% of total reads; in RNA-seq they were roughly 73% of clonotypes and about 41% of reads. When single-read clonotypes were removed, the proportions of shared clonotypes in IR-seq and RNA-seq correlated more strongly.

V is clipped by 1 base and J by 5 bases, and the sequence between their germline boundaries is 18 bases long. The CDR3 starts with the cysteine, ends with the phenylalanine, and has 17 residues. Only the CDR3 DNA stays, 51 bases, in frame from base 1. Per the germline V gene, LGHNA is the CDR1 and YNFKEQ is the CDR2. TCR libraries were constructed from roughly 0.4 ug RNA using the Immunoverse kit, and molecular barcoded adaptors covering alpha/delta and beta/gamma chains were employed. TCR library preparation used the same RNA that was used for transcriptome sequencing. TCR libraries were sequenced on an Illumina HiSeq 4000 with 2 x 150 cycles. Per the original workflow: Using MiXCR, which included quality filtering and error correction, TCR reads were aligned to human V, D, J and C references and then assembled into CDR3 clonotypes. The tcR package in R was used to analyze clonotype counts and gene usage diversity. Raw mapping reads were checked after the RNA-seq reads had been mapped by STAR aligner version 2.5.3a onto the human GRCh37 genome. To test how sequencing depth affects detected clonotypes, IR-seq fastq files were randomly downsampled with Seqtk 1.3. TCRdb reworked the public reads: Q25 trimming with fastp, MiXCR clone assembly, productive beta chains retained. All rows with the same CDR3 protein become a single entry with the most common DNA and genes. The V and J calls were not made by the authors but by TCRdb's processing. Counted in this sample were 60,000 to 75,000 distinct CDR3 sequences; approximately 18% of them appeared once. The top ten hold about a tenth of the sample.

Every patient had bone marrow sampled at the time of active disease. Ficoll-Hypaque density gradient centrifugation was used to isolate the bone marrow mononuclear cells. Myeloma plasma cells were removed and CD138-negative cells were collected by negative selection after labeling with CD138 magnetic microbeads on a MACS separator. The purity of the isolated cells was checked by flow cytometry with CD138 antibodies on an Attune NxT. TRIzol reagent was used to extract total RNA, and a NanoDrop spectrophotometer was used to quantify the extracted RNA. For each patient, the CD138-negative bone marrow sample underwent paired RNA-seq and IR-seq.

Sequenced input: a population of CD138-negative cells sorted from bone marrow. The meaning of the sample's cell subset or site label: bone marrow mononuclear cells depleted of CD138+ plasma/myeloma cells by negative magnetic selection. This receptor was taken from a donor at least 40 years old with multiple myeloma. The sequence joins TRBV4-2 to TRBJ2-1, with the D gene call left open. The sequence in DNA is TGTGCCAGCAGCCAAGGAGTATTTGTGAACGTCGACAATGAGCAGTTCTTC. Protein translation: CASSQGVFVNVDNEQFF.